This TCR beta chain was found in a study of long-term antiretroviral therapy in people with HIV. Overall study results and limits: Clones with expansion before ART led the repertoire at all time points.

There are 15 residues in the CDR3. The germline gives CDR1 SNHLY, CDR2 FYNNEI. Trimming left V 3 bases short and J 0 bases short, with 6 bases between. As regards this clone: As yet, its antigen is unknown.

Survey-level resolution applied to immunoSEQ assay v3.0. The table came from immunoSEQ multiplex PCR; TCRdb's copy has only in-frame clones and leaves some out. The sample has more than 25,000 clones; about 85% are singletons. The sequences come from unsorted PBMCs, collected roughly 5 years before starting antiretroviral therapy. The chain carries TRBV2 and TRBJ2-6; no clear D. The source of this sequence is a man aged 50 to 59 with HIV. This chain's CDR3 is CASSDEVSGANVLTF. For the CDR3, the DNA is TGTGCCAGCAGTGATGAGGTCTCTGGGGCCAACGTCCTGACTTTC.